The sequence of this T cell receptor beta chain was determined in a study of T cells expressing NK-cell markers (dated by TCRdb to about 2020). Broadly, across the study: Three sorted T-cell subsets (CD3+CD56+NKG2C+, CD3+CD56+NKG2C- and CD3+CD56-NKG2C+) from 7 to 9 donors had their TCR beta-chain repertoires profiled. Among the eight sequenced donors, seven were HCMV-seropositive and one was HCMV-seronegative. The study sequenced eight donors, all healthy volunteers chosen at random: three men and five women. The libraries were sequenced on Illumina HiSeq 2000/2500, MiSeq or NextSeq, producing 2 x 150 bp reads.

A word on this clonotype: No cognate antigen has been identified for it.

To determine HCMV serostatus, a commercial ELISA kit was used to detect HCMV-specific IgG in serum. Peripheral blood mononuclear cells were isolated from blood by Ficoll density gradient centrifugation. Study-level results and caveats: In over five donors, the dominant CD3+CD56+NKG2C+ clonotypes were among the top 10 CD8+ clonotypes and accounted for roughly 1.0-8% of CD8+ T cells. Those dominant clonotypes were again the most abundant among CD3+CD56-NKG2C+ cells in four donors, at 28.3-60.1%. Whether the expanded NKG2C-expressing T cell clones were specific for HCMV antigens was left unclear.

Sequencing was carried out with an Illumina HiSeq 2000. 5'RACE template switching, by which a universal primer site and unique molecular identifiers were added, was used to make TCR beta cDNA libraries. cDNA synthesis was primed from the TCR beta constant segment, followed by two successive PCR amplification steps. Concerning the study's data processing: MIGEC was used to demultiplex reads and group the reads by UMI, and MiTCR was used to assemble and quantify clonotypes. To exclude erroneous sequences, any TCR cDNA sequence not supported by at least two reads was discarded. Downstream repertoire analysis used the tcR package, and clonotypes were matched across fractions by CDR3 nucleotide sequence plus V segment. VDJmatch was used to annotate antigen specificity against VDJdb, with one amino acid substitution in CDR3 allowed. Each CDR3 protein sequence appears as one entry after TCRdb reprocessed the reads, and no DNA is included. TCRdb, not the original authors, processed these V and J calls. The sample has about 410,000 distinct CDR3 sequences on record. The ten largest make up roughly 10% of the sample.

This TCR derives from a woman aged 45-60 years in good health. Donor details come from another sample of the same person, matched by shared clones. The source material was blood T cells: a sorted CD56 or NKG2C T cell subset, CD4+ or CD8+ T cells, or bulk PBMC T cells (not recorded which).

For the CDR3, the sequence is CASSQGLGPDTQYF. This receptor chain uses TRBV6-5 and TRBJ2-3; the TCRdb call, TRBD1, lacks DNA for checking. CDR1 MNHEY and CDR2 SVGAGI were looked up in the germline V gene. The CDR3 measures 14 amino acids from cysteine to phenylalanine. The coding DNA is unavailable.